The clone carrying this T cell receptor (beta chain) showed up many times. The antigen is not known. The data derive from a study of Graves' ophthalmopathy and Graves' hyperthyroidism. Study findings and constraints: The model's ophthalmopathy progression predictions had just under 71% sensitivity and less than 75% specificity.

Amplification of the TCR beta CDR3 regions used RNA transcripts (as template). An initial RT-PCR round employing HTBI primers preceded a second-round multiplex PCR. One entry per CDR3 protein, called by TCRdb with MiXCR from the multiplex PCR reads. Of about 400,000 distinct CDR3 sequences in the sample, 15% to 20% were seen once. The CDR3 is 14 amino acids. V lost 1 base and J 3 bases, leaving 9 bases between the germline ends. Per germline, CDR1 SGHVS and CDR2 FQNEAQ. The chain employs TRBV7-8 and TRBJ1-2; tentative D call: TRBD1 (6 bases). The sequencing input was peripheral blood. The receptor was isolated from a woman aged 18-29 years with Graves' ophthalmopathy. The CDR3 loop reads CASSLEAGDYGYTF. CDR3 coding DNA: TGTGCCAGCAGCTTAGAGGCAGGGGACTATGGCTACACCTTC.